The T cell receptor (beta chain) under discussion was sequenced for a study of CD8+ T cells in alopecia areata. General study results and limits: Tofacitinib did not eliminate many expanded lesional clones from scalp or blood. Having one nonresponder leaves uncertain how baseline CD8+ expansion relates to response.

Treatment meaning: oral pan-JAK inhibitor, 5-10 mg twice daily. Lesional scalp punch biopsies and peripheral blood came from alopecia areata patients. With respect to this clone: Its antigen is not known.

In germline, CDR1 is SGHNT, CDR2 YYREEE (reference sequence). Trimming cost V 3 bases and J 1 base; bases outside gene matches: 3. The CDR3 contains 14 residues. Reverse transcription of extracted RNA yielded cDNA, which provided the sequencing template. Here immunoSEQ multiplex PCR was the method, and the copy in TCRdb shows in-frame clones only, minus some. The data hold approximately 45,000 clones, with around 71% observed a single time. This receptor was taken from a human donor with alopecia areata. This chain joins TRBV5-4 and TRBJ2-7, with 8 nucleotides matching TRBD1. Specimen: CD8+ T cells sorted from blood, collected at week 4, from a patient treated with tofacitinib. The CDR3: CASSSGQGSYEQYF. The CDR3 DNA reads TGTGCCAGCAGCTCTGGACAGGGATCCTACGAGCAGTACTTC.